Presented here are 15 T cell receptor beta chains from one specimen sequenced in a study of T-cell reconstitution after alpha-beta-depleted transplantation in children (dated by TCRdb to 2015 to 2016). Library preparation was by PCR. The data were produced on an Illumina HiSeq 2500. TCR libraries were prepared with molecular barcoding, using unique molecular identifiers to normalize TCRbeta repertoire quantification. TCRdb passed the public sequencing reads through fastp at Q25 and MiXCR, retaining productive beta sequences. Rows with a matching CDR3 protein are joined into one entry that keeps the most common DNA and genes. Across this sample there are 260,000 or so distinct CDR3 sequences, with around 11% seen only once. Clones ranked in the top ten supply over 2.5% of the sample. The starting material was PBMCs from the stem cell graft donor, obtained from the stem cell graft. The source is a human donor who donated a stem cell graft to a child with acute lymphoblastic leukemia.

This clonotype was seen repeatedly, ten times or more. The chain carries TRBV20-1 and TRBJ1-2, with a tentative D call TRBD1 (6 bases). The CDR3 runs 14 residues. Germline-derived CDR1 and CDR2 are DFQATT and SNEGSKA (reference sequence). V was shortened by 0 bases and J by 4 bases, with 12 bases between the two germline ends. Here the CDR3 reads CSAREPGAPYGYTF. The CDR3 nucleotides read TGCAGTGCTAGAGAGCCGGGGGCTCCCTATGGCTACACCTTC.

This clonotype was seen a handful of times. The V and J genes are TRBV12-3 or TRBV12-4 and TRBJ2-5; D may match TRBD1 or TRBD2 (5 bases each). V lost 3 bases and J lost 3, with 11 bases in between. CDR3 length: 14 residues. The CDR3 sequence is CASSLMLGEETQYF. The CDR3 nucleotides are TGTGCCAGCAGTTTGATGTTGGGGGAAGAGACCCAGTACTTC.

The gene calls are TRBV7-8 and TRBJ2-7; 9 bases match TRBD2. Germline-derived CDR1 and CDR2 are SGHVS and FQNEAQ. This CDR3 is built from 17 residues. Losses at the gene ends were 1 base for V and 2 bases for J; bases not matched to a gene: 9. The DNA for the CDR3 is TGTGCCAGCAGCTTAGTTTTTGCCCAGCGGGGGGCCTACGAGCAGTACTTC. This encodes CASSLVFAQRGAYEQYF.

This clonotype has at least ten counts. The CDR3 reads CASSFGLAGGLNEQFF. The CDR3 bases are TGCGCCAGCAGCTTCGGACTAGCGGGAGGGTTGAATGAGCAGTTCTTC. The V and J genes are TRBV5-1 and TRBJ2-1; 15 bases agree with TRBD2. Germline V gene lookup returns CDR1 SGHRS and CDR2 YFSETQ. CDR3 length: 16 residues. J gave up 7 bases and V 2 bases, and 4 bases lay outside the gene matches.

The table lists this clonotype with many counts. The chain is built from TRBV12-3 or TRBV12-4 and TRBJ1-2; 8 bases match TRBD1. This CDR3 has 14 residues. Trimming at V came to 7 bases and at J to 8 bases, leaving 12 bases not matched to a gene. The CDR3 bases are TGTGCCAGCACCGGACAGGGATTATCCGGGGGCTACACCTTC. Protein product: CASTGQGLSGGYTF.

This clonotype was found many times. The gene calls are TRBV20-1 and TRBJ1-1, with D unresolved. This CDR3 region has 14 residues. Trimming removed 4 bases at V and 4 bases at J, with 16 bases between. Germline assignment: CDR1 DFQATT and CDR2 SNEGSKA (reference sequence). The CDR3 coding sequence is TGCAGTGCTACGGGTGGTCAGGTACTCACTGAAGCTTTCTTT. Translation: CSATGGQVLTEAFF.

Details on this clonotype: A much larger clone is a single base away; this may be a read error. V gene TRBV10-3 combines with J gene TRBJ1-2, with unresolved D. CDR3 length equals 14 residues. Germline assignment: CDR1 ENHRY and CDR2 SYGVKD. CDR3 residues: CAINVAPVDYGYAF. The CDR3 region has the DNA TGTGCCATTAATGTGGCCCCGGTGGACTATGGCTACGCCTTC.

This clonotype was recorded many times. The chain has TRBV29-1 and TRBJ1-4, with TRBD1 as a possible D gene (6 bases). Trimming removed 3 bases at V and 4 bases at J, with 9 bases between. Germline assignment: CDR1 SQVTM and CDR2 ANQGSEA. The CDR3 is 13 residues long. CDR3 DNA: TGCAGCGTTGATGGGACACTTAATGAAAAACTGTTTTTT. Residues: CSVDGTLNEKLFF.

The gene calls are TRBV7-2 and TRBJ2-1, with 8 bases aligning to TRBD2. V dropped 5 bases and J dropped 5; count of bases not matched to a gene: 8. CDR3 length: 15 amino acids. Looked up from germline, CDR1 is SGHTA and CDR2 is FQGNSA. CDR3 in amino acids: CASSPIAGRDNEQFF. The CDR3 DNA reads TGTGCCAGCAGCCCTATAGCGGGGAGGGACAATGAGCAGTTCTTC.

This clonotype appeared many times. In DNA, the CDR3 is TGTGCCAGCAGTTACTCGCCACTAGCGGGGCAGTCAAGAGATACGCAGTATTTT. Encoded protein: CASSYSPLAGQSRDTQYF. J is TRBJ2-3 and V is TRBV6-2 or TRBV6-3, with 10 bases matching TRBD2. The germline V gene encodes CDR1 MNHEY and CDR2 SVGEGT. Losses at the gene ends were 0 bases for V and 5 bases for J; bases not matched to a gene: 11. The CDR3 spans 18 residues.

Ten or more counts support this clonotype. The rearrangement links TRBV4-2 to TRBJ2-1; 16 bases line up with TRBD2. After removal of 3 bases from V and 10 bases from J, the junction contained 6 bases not matched to a gene. CDR1 LGHNA and CDR2 YNFKEQ come from the germline V gene. CDR3 length equals 16 residues. The CDR3 nucleotides read TGTGCCAGCAGCCAGGATCCGGGACTAGCGGGAGGGGAGCAGTTCTTC. Amino acid sequence: CASSQDPGLAGGEQFF.

This clonotype was seen repeatedly, ten times or more. The CDR3 sequence is CSVGASNYGYTF. The CDR3 DNA reads TGCAGCGTTGGGGCTTCTAACTATGGCTACACCTTC. J is TRBJ1-2 and V is TRBV29-1, with D unclear. The CDR3 contains 12 residues. Trimming left V 4 bases short and J 0 bases short, with 6 bases between. The V gene's germline CDR1 is SQVTM and CDR2 ANQGSEA.

In its sample, this clonotype was seen many times. The rearrangement links TRBV4-2 to TRBJ2-1; 8 bases agree with TRBD2. The V segment lost 2 bases and the J segment 5 bases; nucleotides outside the gene matches: 17. Germline assignment: CDR1 LGHNA and CDR2 YNFKEQ. This CDR3 region has 19 residues. CDR3 sequence reads: CASSQSLRRGALLHNEQFF. The CDR3 DNA follows: TGTGCCAGCAGCCAAAGCCTAAGGCGGGGGGCCCTCCTCCACAATGAGCAGTTCTTC.

This clonotype was counted ten times or more. The chain carries TRBV7-2 and TRBJ1-2; perhaps TRBD1 as D (6 bases). Germline values: CDR1 SGHTA, CDR2 FQGNSA. This CDR3 is 15 amino acids long. V lost 5 bases, J lost 6 bases, and 19 bases lay in between. The DNA of the CDR3 is TGTGCCAGCAGCACCTATGAAGCAGGGGATAATGGCTACACCTTC. Residues: CASSTYEAGDNGYTF. Full variable domain (outside the CDR3, taken from reference TRBV7-2 and TRBJ1-2): GAGVSQSPSNKVTEKGKDVELRCDPISGHTALYWYRQSLGQGLEFLIYFQGNSAPDKSGLPSDRFSAERTGGSVSTLTIQRTQQEDSAVYLCASSTYEAGDNGYTFGSGTRLTVV.

Many counts were recorded for this clonotype. V is TRBV5-1 and J is TRBJ1-2; D is possibly TRBD1 (5 bases). The CDR3 totals 12 residues. From germline, CDR1 is SGHRS and CDR2 YFSETQ. V shed 3 bases and J shed 8 bases, with 11 bases lying between them. DNA for the CDR3: TGCGCCAGCAGCTCCGGGACGGGGGGCTACACCTTC. This translates into CASSSGTGGYTF. The full variable domain, rest sourced from reference TRBV5-1 and TRBJ1-2, is KAGVTQTPRYLIKTRGQQVTLSCSPISGHRSVSWYQQTPGQGLQFLFEYFSETQRNKGNFPGRFSGRQFSNSRSEMNVSTLELGDSALYLCASSSGTGGYTFGSGTRLTVV.